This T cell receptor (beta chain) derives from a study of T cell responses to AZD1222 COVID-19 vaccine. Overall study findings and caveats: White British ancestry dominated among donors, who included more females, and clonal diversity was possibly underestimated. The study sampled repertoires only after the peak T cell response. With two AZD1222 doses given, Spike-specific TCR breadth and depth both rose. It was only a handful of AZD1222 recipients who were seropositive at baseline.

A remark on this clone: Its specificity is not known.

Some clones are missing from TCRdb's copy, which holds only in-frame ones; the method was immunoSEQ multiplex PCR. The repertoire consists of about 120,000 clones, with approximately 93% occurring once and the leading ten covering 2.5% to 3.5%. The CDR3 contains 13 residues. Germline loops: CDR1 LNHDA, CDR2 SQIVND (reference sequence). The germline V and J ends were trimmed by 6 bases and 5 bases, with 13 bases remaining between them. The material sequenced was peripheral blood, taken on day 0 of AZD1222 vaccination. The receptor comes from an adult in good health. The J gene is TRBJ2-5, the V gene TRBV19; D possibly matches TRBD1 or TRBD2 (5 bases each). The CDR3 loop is CASRPQWGETQYF. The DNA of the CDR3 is TGTGCCAGTAGACCACAGTGGGGGGAGACCCAGTACTTC.